The rows below give T cell receptor beta chains drawn from one sample of a study of cytomegalovirus exposure and HLA in healthy donors. TCRdb keeps only in-frame clones here, not all; method: immunoSEQ multiplex PCR. Among more than 110,000 clones listed, about four fifths were seen once. The sample consisted of PBMCs. The receptors were gathered from a man between 35 and 55 years old in good health and CMV-seropositive. The CDR3 runs from the conserved cysteine through the conserved F or W. A D gene is named only where the DNA matches it firmly. For some rows the clone size is stated as once, few or many, or as a class when expanded; others skip it.

d_call: TRBD1
v_call: TRBV29-1
j_call: TRBJ1-2
clone_size: .
cdr3_aa: CSVPHGQGGGYTF
cdr3_nt: TGCAGCGTCCCTCACGGGCAGGGGGGTGGCTACACCTTC

d_call: TRBD2
v_call: TRBV4-3
j_call: TRBJ2-7
clone_size: few
cdr3_aa: CASSQDGRYEQYF
cdr3_nt: TGCGCCAGCAGCCAAGACGGGAGGTACGAGCAGTACTTC

d_call: .
v_call: TRBV27
j_call: TRBJ2-1
clone_size: .
cdr3_aa: CASMRYNEQFF
cdr3_nt: TGTGCCAGCATGCGATACAATGAGCAGTTCTTC

d_call: TRBD1
v_call: TRBV7-7
j_call: TRBJ2-5
clone_size: .
cdr3_aa: CASSPDRRQETQYF
cdr3_nt: TGTGCTAGCAGCCCGGACAGGCGGCAAGAGACCCAGTACTTC

d_call: TRBD2
v_call: TRBV10-3
j_call: TRBJ2-7
clone_size: .
cdr3_aa: CAISESTLRLAGGVEQYF
cdr3_nt: TGTGCCATCAGTGAGTCCACCCTGCGACTAGCGGGAGGGGTGGAGCAGTACTTC

d_call: .
v_call: TRBV30
j_call: TRBJ1-2
clone_size: once
cdr3_aa: CAWRLASAGVNYGYTF
cdr3_nt: TGTGCCTGGAGGCTTGCGTCCGCAGGGGTTAACTATGGCTACACCTTC

d_call: .
v_call: TRBV19
j_call: TRBJ1-2
clone_size: few
cdr3_aa: CASSIVGGGGYTF
cdr3_nt: TGTGCCAGTAGTATAGTCGGAGGAGGTGGCTACACCTTC

d_call: .
v_call: TRBV27
j_call: TRBJ1-6
clone_size: .
cdr3_aa: CASSLVGALYNSPLHF
cdr3_nt: TGTGCCAGCAGTTTGGTAGGGGCCCTCTATAATTCACCCCTCCACTTT

d_call: TRBD1
v_call: TRBV9
j_call: TRBJ1-4
clone_size: .
cdr3_aa: CASSGRDRADEKLFF
cdr3_nt: TGTGCCAGCAGCGGCAGGGACAGGGCCGATGAAAAACTGTTTTTT

d_call: .
v_call: TRBV25-1
j_call: TRBJ2-7
clone_size: .
cdr3_aa: CASSELGSSYEQYF
cdr3_nt: TGTGCCAGCAGTGAACTAGGAAGCTCCTACGAGCAGTACTTC

d_call: TRBD1
v_call: TRBV18
j_call: TRBJ2-2
clone_size: few
cdr3_aa: CASSRRQGNNGELFF
cdr3_nt: TGTGCCAGCTCACGACGACAGGGGAACAACGGGGAGCTGTTTTTT

d_call: TRBD1
v_call: TRBV7-8
j_call: TRBJ1-2
clone_size: once
cdr3_aa: CASSSRDRVYGYTF
cdr3_nt: TGTGCCAGCAGCTCCCGGGACAGGGTCTATGGCTACACCTTC

d_call: TRBD1
v_call: TRBV30
j_call: TRBJ1-5
clone_size: .
cdr3_aa: CAWSVRTGSNQPQHF
cdr3_nt: TGTGCCTGGAGTGTAAGGACAGGCAGCAATCAGCCCCAGCATTTT

d_call: .
v_call: TRBV5-4
j_call: TRBJ1-2
clone_size: .
cdr3_aa: CASSEAGGGYGYTF
cdr3_nt: TGTGCCAGCAGCGAGGCGGGGGGGGGCTATGGCTACACCTTC

d_call: TRBD2
v_call: TRBV5-1
j_call: TRBJ2-7
clone_size: .
cdr3_aa: CASSLEGLAGAGSYEQYF
cdr3_nt: TGCGCCAGCAGCTTGGAGGGACTAGCGGGGGCCGGCTCCTACGAGCAGTACTTC

d_call: TRBD2
v_call: TRBV14
j_call: TRBJ2-7
clone_size: .
cdr3_aa: CASSVAGSSYEQYF
cdr3_nt: TGTGCCAGCAGCGTAGCGGGTAGCTCCTACGAGCAGTACTTC

d_call: TRBD1
v_call: TRBV10-3
j_call: TRBJ2-7
clone_size: .
cdr3_aa: CAISQDRALYSYEQYF
cdr3_nt: TGTGCCATCAGCCAGGACAGGGCCTTATACTCCTACGAGCAGTACTTC

d_call: TRBD1
v_call: TRBV18
j_call: TRBJ1-5
clone_size: .
cdr3_aa: CASSLQGAQPQHF
cdr3_nt: TGTGCCAGCTCACTACAGGGGGCCCAGCCCCAGCATTTT

d_call: .
v_call: TRBV5-1
j_call: TRBJ2-1
clone_size: few
cdr3_aa: CASSVGQNNEQFF
cdr3_nt: TGCGCCAGCAGCGTAGGACAGAACAATGAGCAGTTCTTC

d_call: .
v_call: TRBV5-1
j_call: TRBJ1-4
clone_size: .
cdr3_aa: CASSLGWSTNEKLFF
cdr3_nt: TGCGCCAGCAGCTTGGGTTGGAGTACTAATGAAAAACTGTTTTTT

d_call: TRBD2
v_call: TRBV5-1
j_call: TRBJ2-1
clone_size: .
cdr3_aa: CASSLERGSYNEQFF
cdr3_nt: TGCGCCAGCAGCTTGGAGCGGGGCTCCTACAATGAGCAGTTCTTC

d_call: TRBD2
v_call: TRBV6-4
j_call: TRBJ2-7
clone_size: .
cdr3_aa: CASSDRGEGPKRDEQYF
cdr3_nt: TGTGCCAGCAGTGACCGCGGGGAGGGGCCAAAACGGGACGAGCAGTACTTC

d_call: .
v_call: TRBV30
j_call: TRBJ1-1
clone_size: .
cdr3_aa: CAWRARGGTEAFF
cdr3_nt: TGTGCCTGGAGAGCTAGAGGGGGAACTGAAGCTTTCTTT

d_call: TRBD2
v_call: TRBV19
j_call: TRBJ2-5
clone_size: once
cdr3_aa: CASSSIAGGETQYF
cdr3_nt: TGTGCCAGTAGTAGTATAGCGGGGGGGGAGACCCAGTACTTC

d_call: .
v_call: TRBV18
j_call: TRBJ1-2
clone_size: .
cdr3_aa: CASSPPSREWEGYTF
cdr3_nt: TGTGCCAGCTCACCACCGAGCCGGGAGTGGGAAGGCTACACCTTC

d_call: .
v_call: TRBV4-3
j_call: TRBJ1-1
clone_size: .
cdr3_aa: CASSQEREVTEAFF
cdr3_nt: TGCGCCAGCAGCCAAGAGAGGGAGGTCACTGAAGCTTTCTTT

d_call: TRBD1
v_call: TRBV19
j_call: TRBJ2-5
clone_size: .
cdr3_aa: CASSNRGWQETQYF
cdr3_nt: TGTGCCAGTAGTAACAGGGGATGGCAAGAGACCCAGTACTTC

d_call: TRBD1
v_call: TRBV18
j_call: TRBJ1-2
clone_size: .
cdr3_aa: CASSPPDRSPFNYGYTF
cdr3_nt: TGTGCCAGCTCACCACCGGACAGGAGCCCTTTTAACTATGGCTACACCTTC

d_call: .
v_call: TRBV11-3
j_call: TRBJ2-5
clone_size: .
cdr3_aa: CASSLLRVPLEQYF
cdr3_nt: TGTGCCAGCAGCTTACTCAGGGTACCCCTGGAGCAGTACTTC

d_call: .
v_call: TRBV4-2
j_call: TRBJ1-3
clone_size: .
cdr3_aa: CASSQVGISGNTIYF
cdr3_nt: TGTGCCAGCAGCCAAGTCGGGATCTCTGGAAACACCATATATTTT

d_call: TRBD2
v_call: TRBV7-6
j_call: TRBJ2-1
clone_size: .
cdr3_aa: CASSFGLGRGSGNEQFF
cdr3_nt: TGTGCCAGCAGCTTCGGCCTGGGGCGGGGGAGTGGGAATGAGCAGTTCTTC

d_call: .
v_call: TRBV27
j_call: TRBJ1-1
clone_size: .
cdr3_aa: CASSLEQGVTEAFF
cdr3_nt: TGTGCCAGCAGTTTAGAGCAGGGTGTCACTGAAGCTTTCTTT

d_call: TRBD1
v_call: TRBV10-3
j_call: TRBJ1-2
clone_size: .
cdr3_aa: CATRDRINYGYTF
cdr3_nt: TGTGCCACCCGGGACAGGATTAACTATGGCTACACCTTC

d_call: .
v_call: TRBV5-1
j_call: TRBJ2-5
clone_size: .
cdr3_aa: CASSLSTGEETQYF
cdr3_nt: TGCGCCAGCAGCTTGTCCACGGGAGAAGAGACCCAGTACTTC

d_call: TRBD1
v_call: TRBV7-9
j_call: TRBJ1-6
clone_size: .
cdr3_aa: CASSLVTGGATPLHF
cdr3_nt: TGTGCCAGCAGCTTAGTAACAGGGGGCGCGACACCCCTCCACTTT

d_call: TRBD1
v_call: TRBV15
j_call: TRBJ1-5
clone_size: .
cdr3_aa: CATSTRQGAGQPQHF
cdr3_nt: TGTGCCACCAGCACCAGACAGGGGGCGGGTCAGCCCCAGCATTTT

d_call: TRBD2
v_call: TRBV11-2
j_call: TRBJ2-7
clone_size: many
cdr3_aa: CASSLSGTRSYEQYF
cdr3_nt: TGTGCCAGCTCACTTAGCGGGACGCGGTCCTACGAGCAGTACTTC